Reported below is one T cell receptor beta chain. The data originate from a study of blood T cell repertoires in COVID-19. Study-level background: Material from acute and convalescent COVID-19 was sourced from the United States, Italy and Spain. In each case, the material was cDNA or gDNA derived from T cells, B-cell-depleted T cells, or PBMCs.

Authors' processing steps: For nucleated cells, counts were estimated from reference gene primer amplification. Libraries were prepared by immunoSEQ multiplex PCR; TCRdb keeps only in-frame clonotypes and omits some of them. D and trimming were read from the DNA, whereas the V and J calls and clone size are those reported in that table. Among just over 300,000 clones listed, around 87% were seen once. Cohort allocation depended upon clinical history that participants reported. Trimming took off 4 bases at V and 1 base at J, with 9 bases between the two ends. The CDR3 has 14 residues. The germline V gene encodes CDR1 SGHTA and CDR2 FQGTGA.

Sequencing used PBMCs or T cells enriched from blood (not recorded which). This rearrangement joins TRBV7-3 to TRBJ2-3; D is possibly TRBD2 (6 bases). This receptor was obtained from a woman aged 18-29 years with acute COVID-19. As DNA, the CDR3 is TGTGCCAGCAGCTCAGCGGGCCGCACAGATACGCAGTATTTT. The encoded protein is CASSSAGRTDTQYF.